The present T cell receptor beta chain was sequenced within a study of cytomegalovirus exposure and HLA in healthy donors. The PCR contained 60 Vbeta and 13 Jbeta primers. Authors' data handling: In a later analysis, the count reached some 83 million unique TCR beta chains, with around 11 million shared. Libraries were prepared by immunoSEQ multiplex PCR; TCRdb keeps only in-frame clonotypes and omits some of them. D and trimming come from the DNA, and the V and J calls and clone size come from that table. The sample contains about 270,000 clones, about 66% of which appear only once. This clone showed up just a few times. Germline V lookup: CDR1 WSHSY, CDR2 SAAADI. After removal of 4 bases from V and 7 bases from J, the junction contained 3 bases not matched to a gene. The CDR3 has 13 amino acids.

The chain has TRBV10-2 and TRBJ1-5, with 8 bases matching TRBD1. The clonotype originates from a female donor in good health and CMV-seronegative. The sample comprised PBMCs. The CDR3, as DNA: TGCGCCAGCAGTGGGGACAGGCCCCAGCCCCAGCATTTT. Translating gives CASSGDRPQPQHF.